Described below is a single T cell receptor (beta chain) sequence and its context. As yet, its antigen is unknown. A quantitative 5'-RACE method, one with molecular barcodes, was used to make TCR beta libraries. MiXCR, run by TCRdb on the 5' RACE reads, gives a single entry per CDR3 protein. Among roughly 230,000 distinct CDR3 sequences listed, roughly 8.2% were seen once. The CDR3 runs to 14 residues. In germline, CDR1 is SGHTA, CDR2 FQGNSA. Trimming left V 4 bases short and J 2 bases short, with 12 bases between. The sample belongs to a study of CD8 T cells in ankylosing spondylitis. Study-wide findings and caveats: Disease-linked clones bore a CD8+ phenotype, appearing relatively rarely in peripheral blood. A TCR beta motif made of several highly homologous variants seemed typical of ankylosing spondylitis blood. Reportedly, matched ankylosing spondylitis synovial fluid was significantly enriched for disease-linked clones.

Sequenced material: blood, either unsorted or a sorted T cell fraction (not recorded which). The TCR was taken from a female donor with ankylosing spondylitis or in good health (not recorded which). V and J are TRBV7-2 and TRBJ2-7; a possible D gene is TRBD2 (5 bases). The CDR3 nucleotides are TGTGCCAGCAGCTCTGACCGGGGTCCCTACGAGCAGTACTTC. The encoded protein is CASSSDRGPYEQYF.